These 5 T cell receptor beta chains came from one sample sequenced in a study of PD-1 blockade in classical Hodgkin lymphoma. TCRdb's copy holds only in-frame clones and misses some; the assay was immunoSEQ multiplex PCR. The table shows almost 100,000 clones, with roughly 92% occurring only once. Brentuximab vedotin exposure varied among the patients, all of whom had relapsed after autologous stem cell transplantation. The specimen comprised peripheral blood mononuclear cells (PBMCs), sampled at baseline. The receptors shown here come from a human donor with classical Hodgkin lymphoma.

The chain couples TRBV10-3 to TRBJ2-3; D remains unclear. V was clipped by 11 bases and J by 12 bases, with 9 bases between them. In germline, CDR1 is ENHRY, CDR2 SYGVKD. There are 8 residues in the CDR3. CDR3 in amino acids: CAHKSQYF. The CDR3 nucleotides are TGTGCCCACAAAAGTCAGTATTTT.

This chain connects TRBV15 to TRBJ2-7; TRBD1 is a possible D gene (6 bases). The CDR3 is 15 residues long. V gave up 1 base and J gave up 3 bases, with 13 bases separating them. From germline, CDR1 is LNHNV and CDR2 YYDKDF (reference sequence). The CDR3 is CATSRGADRLYEQYF. The DNA of the CDR3 is TGTGCCACCAGCAGAGGGGCCGACAGGCTCTACGAGCAGTACTTC. Together with reference TRBV15 and TRBJ2-7, the CDR3 gives the full variable domain: DAMVIQNPRYQVTQFGKPVTLSCSQTLNHNVMYWYQQKSSQAPKLLFHYYDKDFNNEADTPDNFQSRRPNTSFCFLDIRSPGLGDTAMYLCATSRGADRLYEQYFGPGTRLTVT.

This chain uses TRBV7-9 with TRBJ1-5; D unclear. This CDR3 has 17 residues. Trimming removed 6 bases from V and 0 bases from J, with 18 bases in between. CDR1 SEHNR and CDR2 FQNEAQ come from the germline V gene (reference sequence). Here the CDR3 DNA reads TGTGCCAGCAGGGTCCCGCCGGTCCCTTATAGCAATCAGCCCCAGCATTTT. Protein product: CASRVPPVPYSNQPQHF.

The chain has TRBV5-1 and TRBJ2-5; 11 nucleotides agree with TRBD1. The CDR3 consists of 14 residues. With V trimmed by 5 bases and J by 2 bases, 2 bases remained unmatched. Germline CDR1 is SGHRS and CDR2 is YFSETQ. Here the CDR3 DNA reads TGCGCCAGCAGGGACAGGGGGCATCAAGAGACCCAGTACTTC. Protein: CASRDRGHQETQYF.

V and J are TRBV30 and TRBJ2-5; the D gene is possibly TRBD2 (6 bases). Deletions cut 3 bases from V and 1 base from J, with 21 bases between. Germline CDR1 reads GTSNPN; CDR2 reads SVGIG (reference sequence). The CDR3 totals 17 residues. For the CDR3, the DNA is TGTGCCTGGAGCCACTACGTCGCGCAGGGAGGCCAAGAGACCCAGTACTTC. The encoded protein is CAWSHYVAQGGQETQYF.